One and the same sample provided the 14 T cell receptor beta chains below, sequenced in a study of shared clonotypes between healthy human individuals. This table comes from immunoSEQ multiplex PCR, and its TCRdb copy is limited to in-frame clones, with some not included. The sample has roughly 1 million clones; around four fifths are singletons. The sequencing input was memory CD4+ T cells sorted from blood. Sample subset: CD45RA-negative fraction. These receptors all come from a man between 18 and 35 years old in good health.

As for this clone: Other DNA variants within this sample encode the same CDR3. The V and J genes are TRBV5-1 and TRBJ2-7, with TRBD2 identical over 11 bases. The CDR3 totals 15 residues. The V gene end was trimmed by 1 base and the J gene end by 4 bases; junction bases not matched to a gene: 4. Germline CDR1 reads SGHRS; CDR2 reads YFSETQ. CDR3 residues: CASSLRGTSGYEQYF. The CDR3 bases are TGCGCCAGCAGCTTGAGGGGGACTAGCGGATACGAGCAGTACTTC.

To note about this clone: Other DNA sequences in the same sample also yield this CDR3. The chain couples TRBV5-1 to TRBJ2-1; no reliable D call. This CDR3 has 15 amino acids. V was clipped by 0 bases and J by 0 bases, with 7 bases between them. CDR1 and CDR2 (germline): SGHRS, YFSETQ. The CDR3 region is CASSLGGSSYNEQFF. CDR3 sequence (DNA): TGCGCCAGCAGCTTGGGCGGAAGCTCCTACAATGAGCAGTTCTTC.

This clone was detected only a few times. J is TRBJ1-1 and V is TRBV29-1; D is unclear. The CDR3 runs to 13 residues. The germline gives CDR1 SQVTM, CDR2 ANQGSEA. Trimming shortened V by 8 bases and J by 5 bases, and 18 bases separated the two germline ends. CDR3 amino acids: CSSEWGRGTEAFF. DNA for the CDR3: TGCAGCTCGGAGTGGGGAAGAGGAACTGAAGCTTTCTTT.

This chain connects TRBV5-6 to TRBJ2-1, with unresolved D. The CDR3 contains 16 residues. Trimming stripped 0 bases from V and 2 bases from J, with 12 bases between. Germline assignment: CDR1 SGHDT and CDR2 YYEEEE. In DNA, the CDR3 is TGTGCCAGCAGCTTGGTGGCAGCCGGAGCCTACAATGAGCAGTTCTTC. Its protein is CASSLVAAGAYNEQFF.

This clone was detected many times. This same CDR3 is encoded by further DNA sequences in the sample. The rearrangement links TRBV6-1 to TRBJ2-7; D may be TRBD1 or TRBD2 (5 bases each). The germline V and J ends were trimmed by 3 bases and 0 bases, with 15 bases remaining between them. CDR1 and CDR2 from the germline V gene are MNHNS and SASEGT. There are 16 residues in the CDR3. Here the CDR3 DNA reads TGTGCCAGCAGTGATCAGACGGGACGACACTCCTACGAGCAGTACTTC. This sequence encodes CASSDQTGRHSYEQYF.

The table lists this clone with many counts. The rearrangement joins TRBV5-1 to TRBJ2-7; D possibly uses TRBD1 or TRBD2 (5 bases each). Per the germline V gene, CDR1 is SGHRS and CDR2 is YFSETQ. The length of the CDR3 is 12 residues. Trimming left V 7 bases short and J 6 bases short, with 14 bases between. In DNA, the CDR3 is TGCGCCAGCGTTGGGGCGGGCACCGAGCAGTACTTC. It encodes CASVGAGTEQYF.

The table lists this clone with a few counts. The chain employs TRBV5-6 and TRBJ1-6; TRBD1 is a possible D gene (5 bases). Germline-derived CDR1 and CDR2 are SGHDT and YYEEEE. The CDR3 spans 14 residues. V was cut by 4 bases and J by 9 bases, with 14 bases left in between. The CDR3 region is CASSREGLASPLHF. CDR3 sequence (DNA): TGTGCCAGCAGCCGGGAGGGGTTAGCTTCACCCCTCCACTTT.

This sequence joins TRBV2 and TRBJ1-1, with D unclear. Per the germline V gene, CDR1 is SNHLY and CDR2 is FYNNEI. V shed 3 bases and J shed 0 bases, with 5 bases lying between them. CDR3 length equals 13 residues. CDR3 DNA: TGTGCCAGCAGTGACCTTGTGAACACTGAAGCTTTCTTT. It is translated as CASSDLVNTEAFF.

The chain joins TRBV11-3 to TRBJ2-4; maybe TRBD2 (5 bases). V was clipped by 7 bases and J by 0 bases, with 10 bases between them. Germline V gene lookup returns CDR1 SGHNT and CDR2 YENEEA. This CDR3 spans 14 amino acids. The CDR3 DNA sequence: TGTGCCAGCATACTAGACGCAGCCAAAAACATTCAGTACTTC. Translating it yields CASILDAAKNIQYF.

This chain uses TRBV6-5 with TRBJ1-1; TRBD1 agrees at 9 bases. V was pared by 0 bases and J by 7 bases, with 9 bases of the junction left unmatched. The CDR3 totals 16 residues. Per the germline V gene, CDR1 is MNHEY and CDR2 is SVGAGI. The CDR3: CASSYSSGYRGREAFF. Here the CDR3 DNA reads TGTGCCAGCAGTTACTCGTCCGGCTACAGGGGGCGTGAAGCTTTCTTT.

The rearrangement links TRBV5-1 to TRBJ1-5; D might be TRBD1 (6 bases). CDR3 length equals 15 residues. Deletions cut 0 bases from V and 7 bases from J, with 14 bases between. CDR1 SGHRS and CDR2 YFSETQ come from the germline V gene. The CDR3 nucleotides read TGCGCCAGCAGCTTGGACGGGGACACTAGGCAGCCCCAGCATTTT. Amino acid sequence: CASSLDGDTRQPQHF. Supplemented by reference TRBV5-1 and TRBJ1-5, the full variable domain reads KAGVTQTPRYLIKTRGQQVTLSCSPISGHRSVSWYQQTPGQGLQFLFEYFSETQRNKGNFPGRFSGRQFSNSRSEMNVSTLELGDSALYLCASSLDGDTRQPQHFGDGTRLSIL.

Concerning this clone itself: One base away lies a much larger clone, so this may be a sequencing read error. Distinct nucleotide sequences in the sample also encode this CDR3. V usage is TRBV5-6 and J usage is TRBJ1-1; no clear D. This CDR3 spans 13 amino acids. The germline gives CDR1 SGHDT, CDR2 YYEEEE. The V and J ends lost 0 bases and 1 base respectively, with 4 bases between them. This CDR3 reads CASSLGRNTEAFF. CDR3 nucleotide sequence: TGTGCCAGCAGCTTGGGGAGGAACACTGAAGCTTTCTTT.

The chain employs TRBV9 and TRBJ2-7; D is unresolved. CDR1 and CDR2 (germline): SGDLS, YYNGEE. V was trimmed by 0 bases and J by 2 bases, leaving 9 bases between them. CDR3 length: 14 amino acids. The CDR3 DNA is TGTGCCAGCAGCGTAGGGCAGAGTACCTACGAGCAGTACTTC. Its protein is CASSVGQSTYEQYF.

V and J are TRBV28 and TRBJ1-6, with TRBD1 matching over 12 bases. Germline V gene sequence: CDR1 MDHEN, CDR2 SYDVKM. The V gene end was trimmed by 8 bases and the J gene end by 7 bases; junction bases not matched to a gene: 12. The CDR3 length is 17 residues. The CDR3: CASRPGTGGLLNSPLHF. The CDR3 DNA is TGTGCCAGCCGTCCCGGGACAGGGGGCTTATTAAATTCACCCCTCCACTTT.